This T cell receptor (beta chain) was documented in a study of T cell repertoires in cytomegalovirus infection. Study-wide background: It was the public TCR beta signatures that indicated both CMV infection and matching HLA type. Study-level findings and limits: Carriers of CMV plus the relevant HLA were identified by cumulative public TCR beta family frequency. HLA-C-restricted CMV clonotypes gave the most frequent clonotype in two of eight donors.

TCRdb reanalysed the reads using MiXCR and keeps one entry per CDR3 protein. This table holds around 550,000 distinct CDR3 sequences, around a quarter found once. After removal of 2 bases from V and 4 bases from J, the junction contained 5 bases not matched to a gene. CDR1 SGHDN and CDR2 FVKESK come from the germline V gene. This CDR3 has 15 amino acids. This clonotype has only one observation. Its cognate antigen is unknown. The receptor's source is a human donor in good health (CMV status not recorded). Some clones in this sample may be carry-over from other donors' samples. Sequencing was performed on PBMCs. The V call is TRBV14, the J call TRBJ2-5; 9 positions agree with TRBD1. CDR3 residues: CASSQYRGLGETQYF. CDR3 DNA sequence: TGTGCCAGCAGCCAATACAGGGGGCTGGGAGAGACCCAGTACTTC.